Sequencing of this T cell receptor beta chain was carried out in a study of T cell responses to AZD1222 COVID-19 vaccine. Study-wide findings and caveats: At baseline, just five to seven AZD1222 recipients tested seropositive. Researchers took repertoire samples only after the peak T cell response had come. In a largely white British group with more females than males, clonal diversity was possibly underestimated. Regions 160-218 and 743-854 dominated among vaccine-associated CD4 TCRs spanning spike.

This clone was observed a handful of times. The antigen is unknown. TCRdb's copy holds only in-frame clones and misses some; the assay was immunoSEQ multiplex PCR. The top ten hold around 6% of the sample, which has fewer than 150,000 clones, around 85% seen once. This specimen consisted of peripheral blood, obtained on day 0 of AZD1222 vaccination. This sequence was found in an adult in good health.

The CDR3 DNA is TGTGCCAGCAGCTCGATACTGGTCGATTCGAACACCGGGGAGCTGTTTTTT. This sequence encodes CASSSILVDSNTGELFF. The chain employs TRBV7-9 and TRBJ2-2, with D uncertain. Per germline, CDR1 SEHNR and CDR2 FQNEAQ (reference sequence). The CDR3 covers 17 residues. Trimming cost V 4 bases and J 0 bases, with 15 bases left between them.